The sequence of this T cell receptor (beta chain) was determined in a study of read filtering for tumor transcriptome and immune sequencing. Molecular barcoded adaptors covering alpha/delta and beta/gamma chains were used on approximately 400 ng RNA. Each CDR3 protein gets one entry after TCRdb re-called the reads with MiXCR. In the table there are about 57,000 distinct CDR3 sequences, around a fifth of which are singletons. The germline V gene has CDR1 DFQATT and CDR2 SNEGSKA (reference sequence). The CDR3 has 15 residues. Comment on this clonotype: Compared with germline, one end of the junction differs, possibly owing to a read error.

The chain links TRBV20-1 to TRBJ1-1; 7 bases fit TRBD1. The sample was a population of CD138-negative cells sorted from bone marrow. This sequence was found in a donor at least 40 years old with multiple myeloma. CDR3 nucleotides: TGCAGTTCAAAACTTCAGGGGGGGCTCAACACTGCAGCTTTCTTT. Its protein is CSSKLQGGLNTAAFF.